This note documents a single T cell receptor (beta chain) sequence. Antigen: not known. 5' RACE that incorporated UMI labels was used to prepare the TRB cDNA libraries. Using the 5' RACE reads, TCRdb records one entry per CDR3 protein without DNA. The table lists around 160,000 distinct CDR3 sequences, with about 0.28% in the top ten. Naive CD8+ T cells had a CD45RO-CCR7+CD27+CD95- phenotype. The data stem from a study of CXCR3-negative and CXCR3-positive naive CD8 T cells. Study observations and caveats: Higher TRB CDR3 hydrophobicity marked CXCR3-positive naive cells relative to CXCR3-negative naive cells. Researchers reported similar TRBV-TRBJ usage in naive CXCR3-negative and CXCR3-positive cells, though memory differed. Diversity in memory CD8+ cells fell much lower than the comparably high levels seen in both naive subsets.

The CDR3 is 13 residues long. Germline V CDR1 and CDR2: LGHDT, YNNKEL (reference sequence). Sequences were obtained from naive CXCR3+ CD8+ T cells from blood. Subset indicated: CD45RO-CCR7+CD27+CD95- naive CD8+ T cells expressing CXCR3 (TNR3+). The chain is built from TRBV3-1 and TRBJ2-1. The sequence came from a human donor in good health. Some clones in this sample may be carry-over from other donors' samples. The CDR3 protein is CASSQGMPDEQFF.